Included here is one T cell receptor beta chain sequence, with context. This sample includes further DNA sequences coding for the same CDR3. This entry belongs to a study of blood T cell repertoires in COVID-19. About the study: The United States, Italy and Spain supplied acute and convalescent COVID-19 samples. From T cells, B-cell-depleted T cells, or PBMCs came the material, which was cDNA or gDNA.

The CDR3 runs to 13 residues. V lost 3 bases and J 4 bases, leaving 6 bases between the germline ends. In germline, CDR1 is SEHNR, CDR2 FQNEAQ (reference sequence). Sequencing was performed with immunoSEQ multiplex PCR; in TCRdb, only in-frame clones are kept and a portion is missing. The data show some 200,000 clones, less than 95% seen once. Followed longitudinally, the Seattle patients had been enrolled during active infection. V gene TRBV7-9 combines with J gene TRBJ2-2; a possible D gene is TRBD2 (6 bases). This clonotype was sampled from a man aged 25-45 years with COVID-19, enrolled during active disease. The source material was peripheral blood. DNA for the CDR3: TGTGCCAGCAGCTTGGGGGGCACCGGGGAGCTGTTTTTT. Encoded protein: CASSLGGTGELFF.